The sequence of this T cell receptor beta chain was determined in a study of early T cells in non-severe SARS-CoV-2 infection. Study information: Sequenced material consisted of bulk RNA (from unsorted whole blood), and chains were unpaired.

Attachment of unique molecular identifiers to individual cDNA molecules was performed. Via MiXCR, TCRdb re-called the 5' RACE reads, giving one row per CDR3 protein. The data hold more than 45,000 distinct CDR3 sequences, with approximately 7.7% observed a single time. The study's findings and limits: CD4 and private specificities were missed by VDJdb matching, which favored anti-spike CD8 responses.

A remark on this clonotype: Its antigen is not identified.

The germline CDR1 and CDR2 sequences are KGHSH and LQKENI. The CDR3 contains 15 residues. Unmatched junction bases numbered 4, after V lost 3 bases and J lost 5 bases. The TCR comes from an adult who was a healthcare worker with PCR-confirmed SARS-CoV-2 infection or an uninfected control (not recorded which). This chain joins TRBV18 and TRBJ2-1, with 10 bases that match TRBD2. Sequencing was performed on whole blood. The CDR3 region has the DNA TGTGCCAGCTCACCGGGACTAGCGAGCAACAATGAGCAGTTCTTC. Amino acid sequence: CASSPGLASNNEQFF.